The rows below give T cell receptor beta chains drawn from one sample of a study of T cells in Graves' hyperthyroidism and ophthalmopathy. Using its own MiXCR run on the multiplex PCR reads, TCRdb lists one record per CDR3 protein. This table holds roughly 400,000 distinct CDR3 sequences, more than 15% found once. The material sequenced was blood. The receptors shown here come from a woman aged 18-30 years with Graves' hyperthyroidism that later progressed to Graves' ophthalmopathy. The conserved cysteine and the conserved F or W are not part of the CDR3 here.

j_call cdr3_length v_call cdr3_aa
TRBJ2-2 12 TRBV24-1 ATSDLLNTGELF
TRBJ1-6 14 TRBV20-1 SARQGGSSYNSPLH
TRBJ2-7 11 TRBV7-9 ASSFGPSYEQY
TRBJ1-2 9 TRBV3-1 ASRQGLGYT
TRBJ1-2 10 TRBV20-1 SAKRHTYGYT
TRBJ1-6 11 TRBV7-8 ASTGTGRSPLH
TRBJ1-5 13 TRBV19 ASSIVSPGGRPQH
TRBJ2-1 18 TRBV6-6 ASSYTQIRTSGRLRNEQF
TRBJ2-7 11 TRBV28 ASSLPSRYEQY
TRBJ2-1 13 TRBV27 ASPPSGRGYNEQF
TRBJ1-5 12 TRBV9 ASSETGAGQPQH
TRBJ2-7 12 TRBV15 ATSRDAQLVEQY
TRBJ2-7 12 TRBV28 ATRRGLLTYEQY
TRBJ2-2 14 TRBV12-3/TRBV12-4 ASTIGQGITAGELF
TRBJ2-3 13 TRBV18 ASSPPDRGGDTQY